This TCR beta chain was obtained from a study of response to subunit inactivated influenza vaccine. Study-wide findings and caveats: It was the authors' suggestion that each seasonal influenza vaccination recruits few new T cells.

One entry per CDR3 protein results from TCRdb running MiXCR on the RT-PCR reads. Here the sample spans a few hundred thousand distinct CDR3 sequences, less than 15% being singletons. Of note for this clonotype: What it binds is not known.

Trimming removed 0 bases at V and 14 bases at J, with 10 bases between. Per the germline V gene, CDR1 is DFQATT and CDR2 is SNEGSKA (reference sequence). This CDR3 contains 10 residues. The input for sequencing was PBMCs from blood, taken 11 to 12 days after vaccination. The sequence came from a man in his fifties who received an inactivated influenza vaccine. The V and J genes are TRBV20-1 and TRBJ1-1; D perhaps matches TRBD1 (5 bases). This CDR3 reads CSARETEGFF. Written as DNA, the CDR3 is TGCAGTGCTAGAGAGACGGAGGGGTTCTTT.